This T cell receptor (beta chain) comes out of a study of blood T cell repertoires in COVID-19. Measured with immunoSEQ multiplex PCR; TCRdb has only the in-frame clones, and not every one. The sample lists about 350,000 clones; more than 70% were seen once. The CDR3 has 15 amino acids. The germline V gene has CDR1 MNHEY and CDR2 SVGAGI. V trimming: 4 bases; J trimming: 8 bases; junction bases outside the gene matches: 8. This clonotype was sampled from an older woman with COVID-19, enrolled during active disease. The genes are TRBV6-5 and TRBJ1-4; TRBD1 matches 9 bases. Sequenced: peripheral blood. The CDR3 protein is CASSSPGTGYEKLFF. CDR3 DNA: TGTGCCAGCAGTTCGCCCGGGACAGGGTACGAAAAACTGTTTTTT.